A selection of T cell receptor beta chains follows, all from one sample in a study of blood T cells in healthy people across ages. One entry per CDR3 protein results from TCRdb running MiXCR on the 5' RACE reads. The sample has 1.5 million to 2 million distinct CDR3 sequences, 28% seen once. Sequenced sample: blood. All receptors derive from a woman in her 30s in good health. The CDR3 runs from the conserved cysteine through the conserved F or W. Fields, in order: D gene, J gene, V gene, clone size, CDR3 protein, CDR3 DNA. The D gene is left open where the match is weak. Clone size is not always given. Where it is, it says once, few, many or a class for expanded clones.

TRBD1	TRBJ1-2	TRBV12-3/TRBV12-4	.	CASRSQGADGYTF	TGTGCCAGCAGGTCACAGGGGGCGGATGGCTACACCTTC
.	TRBJ1-2	TRBV28	many	CASSLRYLGGYTF	TGTGCCAGCAGTTTGAGGTATCTCGGGGGCTACACCTTC
.	TRBJ1-3	TRBV20-1	.	CSAAGDYGNTIYF	TGCAGTGCTGCCGGGGACTACGGAAACACCATATATTTT
.	TRBJ2-5	TRBV29-1	.	CSVAGASGRGETQYF	TGCAGCGTTGCCGGGGCTAGCGGAAGGGGGGAGACCCAGTACTTC
.	TRBJ1-1	TRBV10-3	.	CAISEGTKGTNTEAFF	TGTGCCATCAGTGAAGGCACTAAGGGAACGAACACTGAAGCTTTCTTT
.	TRBJ2-1	TRBV24-1	.	CATSGWNEQFF	TGTGCCACCAGCGGGTGGAATGAGCAGTTCTTC
.	TRBJ1-6	TRBV5-1	few	CASSSTRTGRPLHF	TGCGCCAGCAGCTCCACAAGGACCGGCAGACCCCTCCACTTT
.	TRBJ1-1	TRBV7-9	few	CASSHMVVSNTEAFF	TGTGCCAGCAGCCACATGGTGGTCTCTAACACTGAAGCTTTCTTT
.	TRBJ2-1	TRBV6-6	many	CASSSPRHAPYNEQFF	TGTGCCAGCAGTTCTCCGAGACACGCACCCTACAATGAGCAGTTCTTC
TRBD1	TRBJ1-6	TRBV18	.	CASSPGTGQNSPLHF	TGTGCCAGCTCACCCGGGACAGGTCAGAATTCACCCCTCCACTTT
.	TRBJ2-7	TRBV5-1	few	CASSLAVGDEQYF	TGCGCCAGCAGCTTGGCCGTAGGGGACGAGCAGTACTTC
.	TRBJ1-1	TRBV12-3/TRBV12-4	few	CASSPRGYIEAFF	TGTGCCAGCAGCCCCAGGGGATACATTGAAGCTTTCTTT
TRBD1	TRBJ1-2	TRBV29-1	.	CSVDTWTGEVGYTF	TGCAGCGTTGATACTTGGACAGGGGAGGTTGGCTACACCTTC
.	TRBJ1-4	TRBV4-1	.	CASSPLQGANEKLFF	TGCGCCAGCAGCCCATTACAGGGAGCTAATGAAAAACTGTTTTTT
.	TRBJ2-3	TRBV3-1	.	CASGYIGFTDTQYF	TGTGCCAGCGGGTATATAGGCTTCACAGATACGCAGTATTTT
.	TRBJ2-6	TRBV11-2	.	CASSYNSGANVLTF	TGTGCCAGCAGCTACAACTCTGGGGCCAACGTCCTGACTTTC
.	TRBJ2-5	TRBV4-1	.	CASSLGQGYYKQYF	TGCGCCAGCAGCCTGGGGCAGGGTTACTACAAGCAGTACTTC
TRBD1	TRBJ2-5	TRBV5-1	.	CASGRQGLEETQYF	TGCGCCAGCGGACGACAGGGGTTGGAAGAGACTCAGTACTTC
.	TRBJ2-3	TRBV11-2	.	CASSPPTGFTADTQYF	TGTGCCAGCAGCCCGCCAACAGGATTCACCGCGGATACGCAGTATTTT
TRBD1	TRBJ1-2	TRBV20-1	.	CSAGTGTGNIGGYTF	TGCAGTGCTGGGACCGGGACAGGAAACATAGGTGGCTACACCTTC
TRBD2	TRBJ2-1	TRBV9	.	CASSVYASGSYNEQFF	TGTGCCAGCAGCGTATATGCTAGCGGCTCCTACAATGAGCAGTTCTTC
.	TRBJ2-7	TRBV29-1	many	CSVEEVRPYF	TGCAGCGTTGAGGAAGTGAGGCCGTACTTC
.	TRBJ2-1	TRBV10-3	few	CAISDKTRSYNEQFF	TGTGCCATCTCTGATAAGACTAGGTCCTACAATGAGCAGTTCTTC
.	TRBJ2-3	TRBV7-7	few	CASSLSPGARGTDTQYF	TGTGCCAGCAGCTTATCCCCTGGAGCTCGGGGCACAGATACGCAGTATTTT
.	TRBJ2-2	TRBV28	.	CASSFSVPGELFF	TGTGCCAGCAGTTTTTCGGTTCCCGGGGAGCTGTTTTTT
TRBD1	TRBJ2-2	TRBV7-9	.	CASSLFPMTGTNTGELFF	TGTGCCAGCAGCTTATTCCCAATGACAGGGACGAACACCGGGGAGCTGTTTTTT
.	TRBJ2-7	TRBV11-2	.	CASSRSRVRGGSYEQYF	TGTGCCAGCAGCCGAAGCCGGGTGAGAGGGGGCTCCTACGAGCAGTACTTC
.	TRBJ2-7	TRBV29-1	many	CSAEAGRNEQYF	TGCAGCGCCGAGGCAGGGAGGAACGAGCAGTACTTC
.	TRBJ1-2	TRBV28	few	CASTEPARTEGYTF	TGTGCCAGCACCGAACCCGCGAGAACGGAAGGCTACACCTTC